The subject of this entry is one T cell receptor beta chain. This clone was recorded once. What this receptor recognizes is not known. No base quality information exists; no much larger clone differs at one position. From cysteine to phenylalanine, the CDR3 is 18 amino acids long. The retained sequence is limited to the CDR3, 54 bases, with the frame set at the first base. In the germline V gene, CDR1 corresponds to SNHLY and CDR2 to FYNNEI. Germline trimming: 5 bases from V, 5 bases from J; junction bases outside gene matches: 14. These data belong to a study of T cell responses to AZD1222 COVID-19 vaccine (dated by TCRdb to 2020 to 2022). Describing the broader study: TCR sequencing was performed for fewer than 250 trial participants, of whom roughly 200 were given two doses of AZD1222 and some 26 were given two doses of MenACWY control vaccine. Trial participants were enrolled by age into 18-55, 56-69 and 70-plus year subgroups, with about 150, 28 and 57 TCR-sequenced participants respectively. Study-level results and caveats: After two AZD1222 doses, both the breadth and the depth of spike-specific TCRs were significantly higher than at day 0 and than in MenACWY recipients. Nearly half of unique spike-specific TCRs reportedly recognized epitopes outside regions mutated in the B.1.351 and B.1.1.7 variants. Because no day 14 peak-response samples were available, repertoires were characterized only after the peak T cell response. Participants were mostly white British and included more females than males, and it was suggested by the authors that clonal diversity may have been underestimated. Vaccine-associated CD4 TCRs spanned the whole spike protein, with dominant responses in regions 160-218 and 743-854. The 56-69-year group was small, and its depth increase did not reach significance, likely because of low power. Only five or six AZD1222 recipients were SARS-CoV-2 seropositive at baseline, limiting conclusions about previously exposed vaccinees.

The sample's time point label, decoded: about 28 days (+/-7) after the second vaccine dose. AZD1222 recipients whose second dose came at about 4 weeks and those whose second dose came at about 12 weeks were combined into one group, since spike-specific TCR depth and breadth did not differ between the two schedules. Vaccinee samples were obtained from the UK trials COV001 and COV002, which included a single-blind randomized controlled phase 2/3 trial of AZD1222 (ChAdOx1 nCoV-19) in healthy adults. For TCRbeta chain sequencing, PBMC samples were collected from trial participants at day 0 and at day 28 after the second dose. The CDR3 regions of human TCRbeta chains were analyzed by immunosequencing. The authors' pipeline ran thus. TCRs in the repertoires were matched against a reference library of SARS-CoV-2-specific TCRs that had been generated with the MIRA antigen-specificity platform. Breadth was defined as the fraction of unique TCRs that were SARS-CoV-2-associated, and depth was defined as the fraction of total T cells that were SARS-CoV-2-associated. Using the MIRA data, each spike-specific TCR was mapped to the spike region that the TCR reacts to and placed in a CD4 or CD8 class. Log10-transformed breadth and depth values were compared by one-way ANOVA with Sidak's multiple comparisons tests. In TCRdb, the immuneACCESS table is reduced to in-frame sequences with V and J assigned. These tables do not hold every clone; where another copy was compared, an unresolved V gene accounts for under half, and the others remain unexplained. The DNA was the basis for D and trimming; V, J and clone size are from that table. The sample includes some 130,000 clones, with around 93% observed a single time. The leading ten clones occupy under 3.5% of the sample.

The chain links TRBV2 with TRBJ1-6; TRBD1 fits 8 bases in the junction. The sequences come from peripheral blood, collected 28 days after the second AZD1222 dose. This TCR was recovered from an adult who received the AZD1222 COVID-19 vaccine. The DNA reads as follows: TGTGCCAGCAGTTCACTTGGGGACAGGCATTCGAATAATTCACCCCTCCACTTT. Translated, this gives CASSSLGDRHSNNSPLHF.